This T cell receptor beta chain was observed in a study of cytomegalovirus exposure and HLA in healthy donors. Germline V gives CDR1 MNHEY, CDR2 SVGAGI. The V end lost 6 bases, the J end lost 2 bases, and 13 bases lay between the germline ends. This CDR3 spans 14 amino acids. The PCR contained 60 Vbeta and 13 Jbeta primers. TCRdb's copy holds only in-frame clones and misses some; the assay was immunoSEQ multiplex PCR. The sample includes 140,000 to 150,000 clones, about 71% of them seen just once. The chain is built from TRBV6-5 and TRBJ1-2; D is possibly TRBD1 (6 bases). The source material was PBMCs. The receptor's source is a woman aged 60-75 years in good health and CMV-seropositive. The CDR3 sequence: CASSTKQGNYGYTF. The CDR3 DNA reads as TGTGCCAGCAGCACGAAACAGGGAAACTATGGCTACACCTTC.